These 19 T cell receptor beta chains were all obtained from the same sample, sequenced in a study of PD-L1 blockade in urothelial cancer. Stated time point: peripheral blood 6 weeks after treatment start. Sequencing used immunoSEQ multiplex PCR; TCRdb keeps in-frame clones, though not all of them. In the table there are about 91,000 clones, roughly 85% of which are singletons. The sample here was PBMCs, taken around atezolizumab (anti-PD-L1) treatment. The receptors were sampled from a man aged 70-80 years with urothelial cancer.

The CDR3 DNA follows: TGTGCCAGCAGCTGGACAGATTACAATCAGCCCCAGCATTTT. Its protein product is CASSWTDYNQPQHF. The chain uses TRBV5-5 and TRBJ1-5, with a weak D call TRBD1 (6 bases). V was clipped by 3 bases and J by 3 bases, with 10 bases between them. The CDR3 has 14 amino acids. Germline lookup yields CDR1 SGHKS and CDR2 YYEKEE (reference sequence).

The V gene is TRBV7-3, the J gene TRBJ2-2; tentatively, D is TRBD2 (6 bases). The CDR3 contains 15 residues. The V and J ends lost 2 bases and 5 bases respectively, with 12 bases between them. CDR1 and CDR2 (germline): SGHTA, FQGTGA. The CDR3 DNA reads TGTGCCAGCAGCTTAGGGGGAGGAAGAACCGGGGAGCTGTTTTTT. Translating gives CASSLGGGRTGELFF.

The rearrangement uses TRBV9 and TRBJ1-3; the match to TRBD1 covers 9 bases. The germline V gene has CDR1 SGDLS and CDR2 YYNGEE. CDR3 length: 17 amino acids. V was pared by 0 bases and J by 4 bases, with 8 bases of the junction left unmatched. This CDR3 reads CASSVGVSGQGGNTIYF. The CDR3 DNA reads TGTGCCAGCAGCGTAGGGGTCTCGGGACAGGGAGGAAACACCATATATTTT.

The CDR3 DNA reads as TGTGCCGGCCTCGGACAGGGTAACACTGAAGCTTTCTTT. Translation: CAGLGQGNTEAFF. The gene calls are TRBV19 and TRBJ1-1; TRBD1 aligns across 8 bases. The V segment lost 11 bases and the J segment 2 bases; nucleotides outside the gene matches: 7. The CDR3 contains 13 residues. Per the germline V gene, CDR1 is LNHDA and CDR2 is SQIVND (reference sequence).

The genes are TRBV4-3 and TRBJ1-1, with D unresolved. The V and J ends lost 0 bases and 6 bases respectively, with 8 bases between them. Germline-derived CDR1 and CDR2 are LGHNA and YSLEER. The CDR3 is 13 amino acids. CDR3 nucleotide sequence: TGCGCCAGCAGCCAAGATCTGGCCTCTGAAGCTTTCTTT. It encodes CASSQDLASEAFF.

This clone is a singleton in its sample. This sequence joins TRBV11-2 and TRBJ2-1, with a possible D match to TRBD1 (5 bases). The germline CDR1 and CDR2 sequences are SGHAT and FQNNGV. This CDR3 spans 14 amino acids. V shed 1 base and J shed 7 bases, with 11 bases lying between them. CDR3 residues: CASSLGRPGNEQFF. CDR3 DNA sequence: TGTGCCAGCAGCTTAGGCCGACCAGGGAATGAGCAGTTCTTC.

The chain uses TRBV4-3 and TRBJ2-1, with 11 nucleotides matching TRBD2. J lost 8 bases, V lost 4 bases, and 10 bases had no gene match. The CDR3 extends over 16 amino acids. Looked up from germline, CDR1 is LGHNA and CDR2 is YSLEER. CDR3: CASSPLLAGEGHEQFF. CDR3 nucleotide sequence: TGCGCCAGCAGCCCTTTACTAGCGGGAGAGGGTCATGAGCAGTTCTTC.

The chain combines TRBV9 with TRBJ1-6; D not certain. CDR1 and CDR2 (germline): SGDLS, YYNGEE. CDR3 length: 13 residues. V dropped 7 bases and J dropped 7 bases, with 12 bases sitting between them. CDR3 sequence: CASSEEVNSPLHF. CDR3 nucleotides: TGTGCCAGCTCGGAGGAGGTCAATTCACCCCTCCACTTT.

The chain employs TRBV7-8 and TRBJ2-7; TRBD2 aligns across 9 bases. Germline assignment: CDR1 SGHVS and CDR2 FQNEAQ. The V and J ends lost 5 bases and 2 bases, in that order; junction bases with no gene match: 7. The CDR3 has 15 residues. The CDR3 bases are TGTGCCAGCAGCCTAACGACTAGCGGTCCCTACGAGCAGTACTTC. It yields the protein CASSLTTSGPYEQYF.

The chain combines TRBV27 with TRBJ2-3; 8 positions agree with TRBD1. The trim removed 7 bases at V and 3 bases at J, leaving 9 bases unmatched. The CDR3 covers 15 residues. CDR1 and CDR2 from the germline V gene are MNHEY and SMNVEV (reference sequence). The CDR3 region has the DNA TGTGCCAGCAACTCCGGACAGGGTTCGACAGATACGCAGTATTTT. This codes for CASNSGQGSTDTQYF.

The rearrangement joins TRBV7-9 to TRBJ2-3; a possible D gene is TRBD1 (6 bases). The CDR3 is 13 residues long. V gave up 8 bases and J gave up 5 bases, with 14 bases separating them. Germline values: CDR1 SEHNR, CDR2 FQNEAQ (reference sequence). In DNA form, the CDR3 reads TGTGCCAGCTCGACAGGTGGAGGAGATACGCAGTATTTT. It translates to CASSTGGGDTQYF.

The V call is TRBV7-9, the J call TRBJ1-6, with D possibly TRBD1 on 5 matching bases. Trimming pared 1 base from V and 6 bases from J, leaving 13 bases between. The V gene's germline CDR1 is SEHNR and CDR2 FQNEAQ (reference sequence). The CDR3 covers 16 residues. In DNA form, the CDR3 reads TGTGCCAGCAGCTTAGGTCGGGGGAGCGGTAATTCACCCCTCCACTTT. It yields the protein CASSLGRGSGNSPLHF.

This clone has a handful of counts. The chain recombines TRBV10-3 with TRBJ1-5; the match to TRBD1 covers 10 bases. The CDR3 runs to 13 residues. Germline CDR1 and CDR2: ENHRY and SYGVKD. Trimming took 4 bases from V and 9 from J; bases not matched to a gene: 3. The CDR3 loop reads CAISGTGGAPQHF. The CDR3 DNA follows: TGTGCCATCAGTGGGACAGGGGGGGCGCCCCAGCATTTT.

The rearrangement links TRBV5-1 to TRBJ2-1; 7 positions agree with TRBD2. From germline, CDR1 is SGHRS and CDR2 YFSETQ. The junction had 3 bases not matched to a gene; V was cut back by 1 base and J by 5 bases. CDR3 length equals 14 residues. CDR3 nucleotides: TGCGCCAGCAGCTTGAGACTAGCCAACAATGAGCAGTTCTTC. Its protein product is CASSLRLANNEQFF.

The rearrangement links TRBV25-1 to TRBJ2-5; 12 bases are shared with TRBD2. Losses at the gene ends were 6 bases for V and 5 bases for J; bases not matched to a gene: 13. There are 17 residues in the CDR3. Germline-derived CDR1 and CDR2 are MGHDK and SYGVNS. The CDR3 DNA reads TGTGCCAGCAGCGACCTAGCGGGAGGGCCTGTGGGTGAGACCCAGTACTTC. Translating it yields CASSDLAGGPVGETQYF. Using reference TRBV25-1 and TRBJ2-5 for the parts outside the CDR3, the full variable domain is EADIYQTPRYLVIGTGKKITLECSQTMGHDKMYWYQQDPGMELHLIHYSYGVNSTEKGDLSSESTVSRIRTEHFPLTLESARPSHTSQYLCASSDLAGGPVGETQYFGPGTRLLVL.

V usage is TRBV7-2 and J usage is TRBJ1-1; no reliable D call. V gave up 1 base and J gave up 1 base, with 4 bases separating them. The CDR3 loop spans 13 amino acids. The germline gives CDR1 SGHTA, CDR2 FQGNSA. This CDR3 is CASSLDRNTEAFF. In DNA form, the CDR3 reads TGTGCCAGCAGCTTAGACAGGAACACTGAAGCTTTCTTT.

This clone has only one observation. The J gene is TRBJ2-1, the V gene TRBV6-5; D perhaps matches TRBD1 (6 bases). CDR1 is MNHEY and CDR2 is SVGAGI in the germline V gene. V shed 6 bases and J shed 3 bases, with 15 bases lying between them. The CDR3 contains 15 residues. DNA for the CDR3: TGTGCCAGCAGGGCGACAGGCGACCTCTACAATGAGCAGTTCTTC. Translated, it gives CASRATGDLYNEQFF.

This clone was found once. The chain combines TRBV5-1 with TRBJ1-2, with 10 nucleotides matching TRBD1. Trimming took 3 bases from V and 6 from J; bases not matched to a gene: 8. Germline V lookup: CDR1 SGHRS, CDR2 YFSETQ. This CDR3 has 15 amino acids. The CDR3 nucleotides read TGCGCCAGCAGCTCAGGGACAGGGGTTGCGGATGGCTACACCTTC. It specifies CASSSGTGVADGYTF.

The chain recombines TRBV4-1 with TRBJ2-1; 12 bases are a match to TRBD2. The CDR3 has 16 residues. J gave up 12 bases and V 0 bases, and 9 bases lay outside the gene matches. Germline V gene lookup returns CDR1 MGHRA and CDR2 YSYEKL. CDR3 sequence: CASSQDGLAGGQRQFF. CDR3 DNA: TGCGCCAGCAGCCAAGATGGGCTAGCGGGGGGGCAACGGCAGTTCTTC.